This T cell receptor (beta chain) was profiled in a study of regulatory T cells in long-lasting Graves disease. Findings and caveats of the study: The small sample size may have reduced accuracy.

Library construction for TCR beta used iRepertoire HTBI primers and Arm-PCR of CDR3 regions. TCRdb reprocessed the multiplex PCR reads via MiXCR and lists one record per CDR3 protein. Of 400,000 to 500,000 distinct CDR3 sequences in the sample, 21% were seen once. In germline, CDR1 is MNHEY, CDR2 SVGAGI. Trimming at V came to 0 bases and at J to 3 bases, leaving 6 bases not matched to a gene. CDR3 length: 16 amino acids. Only a few counts were recorded for this clonotype. Antigen unknown. Time point denoted: persistent/refractory GD, antithyroid drugs over 5 years with positive TRAb. Isolated PBMC RNA provided the starting material for the TCR library.

Sequencing was performed on peripheral blood mononuclear cells (PBMCs), taken when the disease was refractory, from a patient treated with antithyroid drugs. This receptor was taken from a female donor with Graves disease. The rearrangement joins TRBV6-5 to TRBJ2-7, with 9 bases aligning to TRBD2. The CDR3 sequence is CASSYSVTSGYYEQYF. DNA of the CDR3: TGTGCCAGCAGTTACTCCGTAACTAGCGGGTACTACGAGCAGTACTTC.